The present T cell receptor beta chain was sequenced within a study of tumor and adjacent non-tumor tissue in lung cancer. Turning to the study itself: The cohort had approximately 13 adenocarcinoma, a couple of squamous cell and 1 small cell patients.

Three rounds of nested PCR, following a modified ARM-PCR protocol, produced the TCRbeta library. TCRdb re-analysed the multiplex PCR reads in MiXCR, keeping a single row per CDR3 protein. The sample records 65,000 to 75,000 distinct CDR3 sequences, 73% being singletons. RNA was extracted from bulk tissue without any cell sorting. With respect to this clonotype: An end of the junction does not agree with germline; a read error may underlie this.

The CDR3 has 14 residues. Germline assignment: CDR1 SQVTM and CDR2 ANQGSEA. This sequence was found in a man in his fifties or sixties with non-small cell lung cancer. Sequencing was done on a sample of lung tumor tissue. The chain carries TRBV29-1 and TRBJ2-1; tentative D call: TRBD1 (6 bases). As DNA, the CDR3 is TGTAGCGTTCGGTCAGGGGTCATGGGCAATGAGCAGTTCTTC. It codes for CSVRSGVMGNEQFF.